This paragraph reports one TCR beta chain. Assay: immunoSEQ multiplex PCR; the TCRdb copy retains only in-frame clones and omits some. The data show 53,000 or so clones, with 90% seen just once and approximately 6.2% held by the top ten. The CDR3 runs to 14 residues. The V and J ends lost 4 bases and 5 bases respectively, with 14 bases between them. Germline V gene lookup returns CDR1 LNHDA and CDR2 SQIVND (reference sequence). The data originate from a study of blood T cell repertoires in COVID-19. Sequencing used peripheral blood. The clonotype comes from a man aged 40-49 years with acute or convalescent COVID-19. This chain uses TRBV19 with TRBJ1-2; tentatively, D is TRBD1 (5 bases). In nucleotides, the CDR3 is TGTGCCAGTAGTACCCCGGGACTGGAGTATGGCTACACCTTC. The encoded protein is CASSTPGLEYGYTF. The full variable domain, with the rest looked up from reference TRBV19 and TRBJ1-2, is DGGITQSPKYLFRKEGQNVTLSCEQNLNHDAMYWYRQDPGQGLRLIYYSQIVNDFQKGDIAEGYSVSREKKESFPLTVTSAQKNPTAFYLCASSTPGLEYGYTFGSGTRLTVV.